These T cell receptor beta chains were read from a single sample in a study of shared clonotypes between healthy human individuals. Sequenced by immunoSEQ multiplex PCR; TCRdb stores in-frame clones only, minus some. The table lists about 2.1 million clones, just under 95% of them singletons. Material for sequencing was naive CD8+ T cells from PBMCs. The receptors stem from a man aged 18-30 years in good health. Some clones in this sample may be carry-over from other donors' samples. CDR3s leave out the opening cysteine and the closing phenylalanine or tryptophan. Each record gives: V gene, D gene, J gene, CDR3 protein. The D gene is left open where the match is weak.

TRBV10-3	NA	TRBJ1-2	AIRLTVNYGYT
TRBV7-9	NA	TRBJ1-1	ASSPGAGQMNTEAF
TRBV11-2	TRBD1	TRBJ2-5	ASSPRTGKQETQY
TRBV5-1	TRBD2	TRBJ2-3	ASSARLAGSTDTQY
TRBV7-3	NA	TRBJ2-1	ASSLTLRDEQF
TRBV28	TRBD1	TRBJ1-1	ASSLWDRGDTEAF
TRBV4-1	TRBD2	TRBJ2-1	ASSQDGGKQF
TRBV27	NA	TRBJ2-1	ASSYLFSGAGEQF
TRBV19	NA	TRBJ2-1	ASSPDGTLSYNEQF
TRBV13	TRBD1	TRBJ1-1	ASSERQGANTEAF
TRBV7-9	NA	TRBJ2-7	ASSFPDATPYEQY
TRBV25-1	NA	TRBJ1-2	ASSEVGDYGYT
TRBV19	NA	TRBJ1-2	ASRDGAPGYT
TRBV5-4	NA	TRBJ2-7	ASSLGGEAYEQY
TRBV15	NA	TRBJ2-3	ATSGRSGDSSTDTQY
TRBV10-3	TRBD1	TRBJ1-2	AISATGSAYGYT
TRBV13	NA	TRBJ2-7	ASSSGRDYEQY
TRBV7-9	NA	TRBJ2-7	ASSLQSSYEQY
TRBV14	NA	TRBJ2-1	ASSSFAGREQF
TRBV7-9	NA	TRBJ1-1	ASSLGPSQVTEAF
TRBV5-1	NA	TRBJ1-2	ASSLRGANYGYT
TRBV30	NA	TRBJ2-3	AWSVQVGRNTDTQY
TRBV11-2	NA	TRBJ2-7	ASSFVVGAGEQY
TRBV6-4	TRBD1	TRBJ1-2	ASSPYAGTGGQGAYGYT
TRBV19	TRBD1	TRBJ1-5	ASSIREGANQPQH
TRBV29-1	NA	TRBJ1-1	SVYSGLYAEAF
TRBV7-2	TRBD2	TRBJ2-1	ASTRLAGDNEQF
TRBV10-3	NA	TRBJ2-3	AISESSGTPRSPTDTQY
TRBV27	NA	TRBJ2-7	ASSLGISYEQY
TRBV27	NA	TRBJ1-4	ASSRTPRGEKLF
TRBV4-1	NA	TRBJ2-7	ASSLSGASKTYEQY
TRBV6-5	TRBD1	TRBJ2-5	ASSYGSGGLGETQY
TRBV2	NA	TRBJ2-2	ASRSATNTGELF
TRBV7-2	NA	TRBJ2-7	ASSSQTLAYEQY
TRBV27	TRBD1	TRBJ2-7	ASSSSSGTVNYEQY
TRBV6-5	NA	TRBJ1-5	ASSYSVDQPQH
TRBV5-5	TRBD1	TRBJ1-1	ASTPTRGASNTEAF
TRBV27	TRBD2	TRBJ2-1	ASSKPRLAGEHEQF
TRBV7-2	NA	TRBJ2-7	ASSLAWDLPYEQY